Sequencing of this T cell receptor beta chain was carried out in a study of cytotoxic CD8 clonotypes in ibrutinib-treated CLL. Study-wide background: The patients comprised 10 to 12 relapsed/refractory and 15 treatment-naive cases, 17 IGHV unmutated. Responses comprised about 24 partial and 2 complete; at median approximately six years, roughly 15 remained remitted and around 12 progressed. The study, taken as a whole, reports: Sampling of sustained-remission and progressing patients occurred at differing times. The study found clonality rose at ibrutinib response, then fell toward baseline at progression.

Generated by immunoSEQ multiplex PCR, the TCRdb table keeps only in-frame clones and is missing some. The sample contains some 70,000 clones, about nine tenths of which appear only once. Details on this clone: Its antigen is undetermined.

The length of the CDR3 is 18 residues. Germline trimming cut 6 bases from V and 4 bases from J; bases unmatched to any gene: 19. Germline V gives CDR1 MDHEN, CDR2 SYDVKM. The TCR was taken from a human donor with chronic lymphocytic leukemia. The sequencing here drew on PBMCs, taken after 12 months of ibrutinib treatment. This chain joins TRBV28 and TRBJ2-7, with TRBD1 matching 9 bases. CDR3 region: CASSSDRGAFLSGYEQYF. The CDR3 DNA is TGTGCCAGCAGCTCGGACAGGGGAGCCTTCCTTTCGGGGTACGAGCAGTACTTC.